This T cell receptor beta chain was recorded in a study of regulatory T cells in long-lasting Graves disease. CDR1 is GTSNPN and CDR2 is SVGIG in the germline V gene (reference sequence). The CDR3 is 13 residues long. The trim removed 4 bases at V and 5 bases at J, leaving 5 bases unmatched. Researchers made TCR beta libraries by using iRepertoire HTBI primers and running Arm-PCR on CDR3 regions. TCRdb recomputed calls from the multiplex PCR reads with MiXCR, one row per CDR3 protein. The sample has fewer than 450,000 distinct CDR3 sequences; less than 25% are singletons. Points from the study as a whole: Newly diagnosed patients had higher TCR diversity than persistent Graves' patients did.

With regard to this clonotype: Its antigen is currently unknown.

As to time point: persistent/refractory GD, antithyroid drugs over 5 years with positive TRAb. Following extraction of RNA from PBMCs, that RNA was used to make the TCR library. Material: peripheral blood mononuclear cells (PBMCs), obtained when the disease was refractory, from a patient treated with antithyroid drugs. This sequence joins TRBV30 and TRBJ1-1; 9 nucleotides line up with TRBD1. The clonotype was recovered from a female donor with Graves disease. Written as DNA, the CDR3 is TGTGCCTGGACAATGACAGGGGGGACTGAAGCTTTCTTT. Its protein is CAWTMTGGTEAFF.